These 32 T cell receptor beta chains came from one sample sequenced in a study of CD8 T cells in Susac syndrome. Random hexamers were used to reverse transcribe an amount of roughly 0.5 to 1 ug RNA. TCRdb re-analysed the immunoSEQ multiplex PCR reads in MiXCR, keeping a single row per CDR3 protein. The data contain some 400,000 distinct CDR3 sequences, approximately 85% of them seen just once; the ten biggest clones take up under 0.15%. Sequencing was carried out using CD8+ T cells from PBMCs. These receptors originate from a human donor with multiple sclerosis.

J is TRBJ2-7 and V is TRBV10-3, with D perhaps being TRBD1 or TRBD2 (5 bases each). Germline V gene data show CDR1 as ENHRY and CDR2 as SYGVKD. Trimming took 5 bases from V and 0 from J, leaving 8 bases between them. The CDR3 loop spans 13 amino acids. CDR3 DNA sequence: TGTGCCATCAGTTGGGACCGCTCCTACGAGCAGTACTTC. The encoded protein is CAISWDRSYEQYF.

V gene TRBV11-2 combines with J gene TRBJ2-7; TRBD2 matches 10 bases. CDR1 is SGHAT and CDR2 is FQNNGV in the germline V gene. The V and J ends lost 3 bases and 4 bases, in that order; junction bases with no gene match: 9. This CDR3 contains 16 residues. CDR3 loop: CASSFWASGSTYEQYF. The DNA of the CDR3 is TGTGCCAGCAGCTTCTGGGCTAGCGGGAGTACTTACGAGCAGTACTTC.

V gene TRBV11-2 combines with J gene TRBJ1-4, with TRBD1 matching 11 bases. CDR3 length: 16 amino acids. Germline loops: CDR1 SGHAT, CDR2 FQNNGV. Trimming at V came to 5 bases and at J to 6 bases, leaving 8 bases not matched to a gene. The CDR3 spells CASSPGQGVLHEKLFF. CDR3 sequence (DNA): TGTGCCAGCAGCCCGGGACAGGGGGTTCTTCATGAAAAACTGTTTTTT.

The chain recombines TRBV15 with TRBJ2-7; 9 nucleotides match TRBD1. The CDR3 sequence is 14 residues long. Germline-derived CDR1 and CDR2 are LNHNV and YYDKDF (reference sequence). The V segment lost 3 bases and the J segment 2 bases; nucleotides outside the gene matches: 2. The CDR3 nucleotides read TGTGCCACCAGCAGTGACAGGGGGACCTACGAGCAGTACTTC. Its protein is CATSSDRGTYEQYF.

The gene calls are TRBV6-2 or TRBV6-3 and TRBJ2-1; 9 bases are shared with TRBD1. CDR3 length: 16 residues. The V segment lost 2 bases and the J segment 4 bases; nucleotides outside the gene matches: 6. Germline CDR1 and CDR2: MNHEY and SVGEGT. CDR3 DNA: TGTGCCAGCAGTTACCCTACGGGACAGGGTTACAATGAGCAGTTCTTC. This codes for CASSYPTGQGYNEQFF.

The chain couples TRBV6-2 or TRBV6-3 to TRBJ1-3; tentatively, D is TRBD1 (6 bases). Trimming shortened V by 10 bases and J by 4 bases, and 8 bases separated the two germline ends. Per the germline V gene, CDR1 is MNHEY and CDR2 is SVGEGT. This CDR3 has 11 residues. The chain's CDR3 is CATGTGNTIYF. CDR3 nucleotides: TGTGCCACCGGGACAGGAAACACCATATATTTT.

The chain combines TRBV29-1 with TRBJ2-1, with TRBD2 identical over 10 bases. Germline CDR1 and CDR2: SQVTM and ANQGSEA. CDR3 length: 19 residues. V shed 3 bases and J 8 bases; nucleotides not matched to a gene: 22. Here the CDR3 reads CSVEDPNGQAGLAVYEQFF. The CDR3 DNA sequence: TGCAGCGTTGAGGACCCCAACGGGCAAGCCGGACTAGCGGTTTATGAGCAGTTCTTC.

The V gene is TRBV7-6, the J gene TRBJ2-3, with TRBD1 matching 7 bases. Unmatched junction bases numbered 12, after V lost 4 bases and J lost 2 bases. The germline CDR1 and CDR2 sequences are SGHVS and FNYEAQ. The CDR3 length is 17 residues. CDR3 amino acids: CASSSSGQELFTDTQYF. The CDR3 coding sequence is TGTGCCAGCAGCTCCTCAGGACAGGAGCTCTTCACAGATACGCAGTATTTT.

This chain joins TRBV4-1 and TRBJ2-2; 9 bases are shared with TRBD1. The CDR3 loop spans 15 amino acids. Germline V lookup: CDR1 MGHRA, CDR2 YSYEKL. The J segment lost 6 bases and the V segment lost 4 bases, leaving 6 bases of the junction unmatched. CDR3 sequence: CASSPTGGRAGELFF. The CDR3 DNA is TGCGCCAGCAGCCCGACAGGGGGTAGGGCCGGGGAGCTGTTTTTT.

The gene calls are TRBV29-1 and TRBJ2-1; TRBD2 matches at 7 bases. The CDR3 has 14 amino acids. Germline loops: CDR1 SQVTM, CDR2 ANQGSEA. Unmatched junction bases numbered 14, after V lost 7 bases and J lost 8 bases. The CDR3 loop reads CSAGGVVVAYEQFF. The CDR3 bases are TGCAGCGCTGGGGGGGTCGTGGTAGCCTATGAGCAGTTCTTC.

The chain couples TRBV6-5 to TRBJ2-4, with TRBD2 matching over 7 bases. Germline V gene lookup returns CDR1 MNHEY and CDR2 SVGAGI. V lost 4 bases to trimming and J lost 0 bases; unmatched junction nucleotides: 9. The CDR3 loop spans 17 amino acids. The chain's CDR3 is CASSSTSTSLAKNIQYF. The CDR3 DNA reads TGTGCCAGCAGTTCCACCTCGACTAGCTTAGCCAAAAACATTCAGTACTTC.

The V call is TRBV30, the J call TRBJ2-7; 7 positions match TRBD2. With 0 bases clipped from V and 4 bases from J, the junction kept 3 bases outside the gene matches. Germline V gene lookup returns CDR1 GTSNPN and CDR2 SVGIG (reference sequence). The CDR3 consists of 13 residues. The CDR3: CAWSVMGGYEQYF. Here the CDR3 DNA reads TGTGCCTGGAGTGTCATGGGGGGGTACGAGCAGTACTTC.

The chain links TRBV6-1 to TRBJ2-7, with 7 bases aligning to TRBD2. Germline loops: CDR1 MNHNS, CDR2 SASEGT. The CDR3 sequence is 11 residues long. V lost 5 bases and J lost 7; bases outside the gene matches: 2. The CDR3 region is CASSPGLEQYF. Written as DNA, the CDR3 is TGTGCCAGCAGTCCGGGACTAGAGCAGTACTTC.

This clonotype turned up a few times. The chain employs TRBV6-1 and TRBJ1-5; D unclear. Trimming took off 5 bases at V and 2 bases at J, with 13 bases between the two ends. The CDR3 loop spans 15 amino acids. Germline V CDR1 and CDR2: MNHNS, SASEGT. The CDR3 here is CASSPGRVGNQPQHF. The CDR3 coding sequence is TGTGCCAGCAGTCCAGGCCGGGTTGGCAATCAGCCCCAGCATTTT.

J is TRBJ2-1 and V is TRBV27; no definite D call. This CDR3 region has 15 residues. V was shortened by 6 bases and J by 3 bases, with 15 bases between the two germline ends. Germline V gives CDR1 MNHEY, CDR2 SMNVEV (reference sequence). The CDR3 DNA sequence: TGTGCCAGCAGCCTAGATCAAGGCAGCTACAATGAGCAGTTCTTC. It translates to CASSLDQGSYNEQFF.

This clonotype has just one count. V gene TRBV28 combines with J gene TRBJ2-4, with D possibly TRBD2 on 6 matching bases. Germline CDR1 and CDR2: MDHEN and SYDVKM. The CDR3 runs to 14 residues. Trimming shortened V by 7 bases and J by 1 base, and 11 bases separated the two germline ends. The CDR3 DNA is TGTGCCAGCAATCCAGGGAGGGCCAAAAACATTCAGTACTTC. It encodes CASNPGRAKNIQYF.

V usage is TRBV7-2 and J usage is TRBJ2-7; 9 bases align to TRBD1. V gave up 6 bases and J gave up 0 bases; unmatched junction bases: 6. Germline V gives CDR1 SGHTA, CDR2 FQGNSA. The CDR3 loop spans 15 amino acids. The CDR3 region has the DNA TGTGCCAGCAGGACCGGGACAGGGCCCTCCTACGAGCAGTACTTC. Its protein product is CASRTGTGPSYEQYF.

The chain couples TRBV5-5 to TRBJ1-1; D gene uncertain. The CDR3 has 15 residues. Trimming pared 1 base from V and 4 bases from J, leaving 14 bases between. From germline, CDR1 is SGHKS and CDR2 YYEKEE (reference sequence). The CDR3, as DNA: TGTGCCAGCAGCTTGACCTCTGTTCGGAGCACTGAAGCTTTCTTT. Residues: CASSLTSVRSTEAFF. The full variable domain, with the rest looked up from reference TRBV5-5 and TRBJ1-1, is DAGVTQSPTHLIKTRGQQVTLRCSPISGHKSVSWYQQVLGQGPQFIFQYYEKEERGRGNFPDRFSARQFPNYSSELNVNALLLGDSALYLCASSLTSVRSTEAFFGQGTRLTVV.

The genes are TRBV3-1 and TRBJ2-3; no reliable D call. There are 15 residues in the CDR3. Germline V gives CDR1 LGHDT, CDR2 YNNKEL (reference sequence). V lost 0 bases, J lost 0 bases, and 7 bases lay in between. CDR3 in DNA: TGTGCCAGCAGCCAAGATAGCCAGAGCACAGATACGCAGTATTTT. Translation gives CASSQDSQSTDTQYF.

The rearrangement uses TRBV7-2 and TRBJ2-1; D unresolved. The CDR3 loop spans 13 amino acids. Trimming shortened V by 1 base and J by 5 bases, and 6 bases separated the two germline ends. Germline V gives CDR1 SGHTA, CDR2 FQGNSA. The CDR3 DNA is TGTGCCAGCAGCTTAGTATCTCACAATGAGCAGTTCTTC. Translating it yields CASSLVSHNEQFF.

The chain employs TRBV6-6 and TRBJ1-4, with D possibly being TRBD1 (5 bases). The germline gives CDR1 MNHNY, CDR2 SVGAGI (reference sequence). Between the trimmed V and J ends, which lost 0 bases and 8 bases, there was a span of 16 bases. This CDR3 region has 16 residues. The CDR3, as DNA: TGTGCCAGCAGTTACTCCAGTTGGAGGGAGGGGGAAAAACTGTTTTTT. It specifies CASSYSSWREGEKLFF.

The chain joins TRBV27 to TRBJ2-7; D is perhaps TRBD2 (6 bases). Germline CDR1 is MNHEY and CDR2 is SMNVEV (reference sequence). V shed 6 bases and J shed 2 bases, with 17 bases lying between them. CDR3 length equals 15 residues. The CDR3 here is CASRPTGLPPYEQYF. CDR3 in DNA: TGTGCCAGCAGACCGACGGGACTTCCTCCCTACGAGCAGTACTTC.

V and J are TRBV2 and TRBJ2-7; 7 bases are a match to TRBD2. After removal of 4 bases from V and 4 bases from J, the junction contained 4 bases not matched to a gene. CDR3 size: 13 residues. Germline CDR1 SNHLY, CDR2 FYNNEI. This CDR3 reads CASSVLAVYEQYF. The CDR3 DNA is TGTGCCAGCAGTGTGCTAGCGGTATACGAGCAGTACTTC.

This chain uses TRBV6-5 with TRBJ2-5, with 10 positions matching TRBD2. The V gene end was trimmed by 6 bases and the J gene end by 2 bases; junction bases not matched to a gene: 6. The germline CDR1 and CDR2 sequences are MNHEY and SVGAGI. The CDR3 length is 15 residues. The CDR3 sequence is CASSIAGGIQETQYF. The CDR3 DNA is TGTGCCAGCAGCATAGCGGGGGGCATTCAAGAGACCCAGTACTTC.

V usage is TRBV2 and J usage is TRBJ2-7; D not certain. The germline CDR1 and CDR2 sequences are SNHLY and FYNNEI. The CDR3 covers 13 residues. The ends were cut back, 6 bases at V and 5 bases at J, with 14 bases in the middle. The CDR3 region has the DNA TGTGCCAGCAGACCGGACGAGAGTAACGAGCAGTACTTC. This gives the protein CASRPDESNEQYF.

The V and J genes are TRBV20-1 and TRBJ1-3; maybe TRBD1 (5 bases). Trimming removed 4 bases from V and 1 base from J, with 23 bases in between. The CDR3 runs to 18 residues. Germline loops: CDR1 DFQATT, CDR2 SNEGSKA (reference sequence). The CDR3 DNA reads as TGCAGTGCTAAGGGGTCACATGGGGTGGGGATTTCTGGAAACACCATATATTTT. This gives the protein CSAKGSHGVGISGNTIYF.

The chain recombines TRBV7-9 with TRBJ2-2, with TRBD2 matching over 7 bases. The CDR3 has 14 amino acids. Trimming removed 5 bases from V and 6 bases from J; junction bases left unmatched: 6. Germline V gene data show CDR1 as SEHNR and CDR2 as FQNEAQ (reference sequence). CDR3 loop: CASSLERGPGELFF. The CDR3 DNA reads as TGTGCCAGCAGCCTCGAGCGGGGCCCCGGGGAGCTGTTTTTT.

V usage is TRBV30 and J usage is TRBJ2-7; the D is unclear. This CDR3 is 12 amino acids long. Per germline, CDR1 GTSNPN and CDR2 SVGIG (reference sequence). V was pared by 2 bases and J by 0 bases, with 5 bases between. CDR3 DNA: TGTGCCTGGAGTTACAGCTCCTACGAGCAGTACTTC. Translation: CAWSYSSYEQYF.

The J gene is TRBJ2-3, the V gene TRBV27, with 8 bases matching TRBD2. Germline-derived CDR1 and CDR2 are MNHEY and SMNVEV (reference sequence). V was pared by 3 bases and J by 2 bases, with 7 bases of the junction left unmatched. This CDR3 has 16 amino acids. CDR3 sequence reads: CASSFRAGAATDTQYF. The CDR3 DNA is TGTGCCAGCAGTTTCCGAGCGGGGGCCGCCACAGATACGCAGTATTTT.

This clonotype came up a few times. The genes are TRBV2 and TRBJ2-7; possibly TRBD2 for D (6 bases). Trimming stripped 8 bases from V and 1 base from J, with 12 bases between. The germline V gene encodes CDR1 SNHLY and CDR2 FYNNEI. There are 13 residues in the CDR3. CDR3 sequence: CASVGGRSYEQYF. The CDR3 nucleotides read TGTGCCAGCGTAGGTGGGAGGTCCTACGAGCAGTACTTC.

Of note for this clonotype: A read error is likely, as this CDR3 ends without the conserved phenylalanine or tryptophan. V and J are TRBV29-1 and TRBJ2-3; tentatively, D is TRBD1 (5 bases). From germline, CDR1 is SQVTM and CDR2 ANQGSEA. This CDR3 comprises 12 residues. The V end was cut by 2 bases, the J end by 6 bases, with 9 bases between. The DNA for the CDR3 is TGCAGCGTTGAATACACAGGCGATACGCAGTATCTT. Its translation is CSVEYTGDTQYL.

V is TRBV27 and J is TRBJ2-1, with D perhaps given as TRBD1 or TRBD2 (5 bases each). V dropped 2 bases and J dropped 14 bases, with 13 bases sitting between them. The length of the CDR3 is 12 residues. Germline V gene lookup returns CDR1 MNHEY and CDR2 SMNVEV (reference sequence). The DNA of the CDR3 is TGTGCCAGCAGTTTAGGGGGAAAAGAAGAGTTCTTC. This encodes CASSLGGKEEFF.